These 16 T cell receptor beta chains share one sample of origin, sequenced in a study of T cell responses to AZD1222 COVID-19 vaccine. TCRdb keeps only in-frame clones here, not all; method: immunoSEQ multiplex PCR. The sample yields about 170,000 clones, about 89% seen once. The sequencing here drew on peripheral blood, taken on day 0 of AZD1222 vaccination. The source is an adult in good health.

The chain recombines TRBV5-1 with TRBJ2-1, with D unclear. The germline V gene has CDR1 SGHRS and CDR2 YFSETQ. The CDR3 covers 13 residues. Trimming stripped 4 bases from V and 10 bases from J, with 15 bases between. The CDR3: CASSRSPRGEQFF. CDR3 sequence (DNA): TGCGCCAGCAGCCGTTCGCCTAGAGGAGAGCAGTTCTTC.

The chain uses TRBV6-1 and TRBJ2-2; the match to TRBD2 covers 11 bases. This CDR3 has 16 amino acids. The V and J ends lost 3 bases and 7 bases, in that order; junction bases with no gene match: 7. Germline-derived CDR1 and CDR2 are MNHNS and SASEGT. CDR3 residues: CASSDVAGGKDGELFF. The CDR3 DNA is TGTGCCAGCAGTGATGTAGCGGGAGGGAAAGACGGGGAGCTGTTTTTT.

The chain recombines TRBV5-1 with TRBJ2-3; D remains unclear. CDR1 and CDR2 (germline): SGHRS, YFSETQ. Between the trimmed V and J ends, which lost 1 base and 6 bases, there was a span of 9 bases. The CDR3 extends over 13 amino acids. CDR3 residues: CASSLLQADTQYF. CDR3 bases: TGCGCCAGCAGCTTGCTGCAGGCGGATACGCAGTATTTT.

The DNA of the CDR3 is TGTGCCAGCAGTCCCCGGGGCAGGATGGACGAGCAGTACGTC. Translation: CASSPRGRMDEQYV. The rearrangement joins TRBV6-5 to TRBJ2-7; the D gene could be TRBD1 or TRBD2 (5 bases each). The CDR3 totals 14 residues. Germline-derived CDR1 and CDR2 are MNHEY and SVGAGI. Between the trimmed V and J ends, which lost 5 bases and 5 bases, there was a span of 16 bases.

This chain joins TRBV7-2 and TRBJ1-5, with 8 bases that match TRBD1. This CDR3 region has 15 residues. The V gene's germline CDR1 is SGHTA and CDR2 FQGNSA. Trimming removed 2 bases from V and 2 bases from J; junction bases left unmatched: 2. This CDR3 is CASSLMTGGNQPQHF. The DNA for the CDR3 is TGTGCCAGCAGCTTAATGACAGGGGGCAATCAGCCCCAGCATTTT. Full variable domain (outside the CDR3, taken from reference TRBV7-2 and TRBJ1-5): GAGVSQSPSNKVTEKGKDVELRCDPISGHTALYWYRQSLGQGLEFLIYFQGNSAPDKSGLPSDRFSAERTGGSVSTLTIQRTQQEDSAVYLCASSLMTGGNQPQHFGDGTRLSIL.

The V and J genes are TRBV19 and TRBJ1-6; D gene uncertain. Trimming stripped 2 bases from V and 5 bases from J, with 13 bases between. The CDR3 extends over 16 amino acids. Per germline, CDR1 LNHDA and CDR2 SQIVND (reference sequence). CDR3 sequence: CASSIYAGSDNSPLHF. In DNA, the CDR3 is TGTGCCAGTAGTATATATGCCGGATCCGATAATTCACCCCTCCACTTT. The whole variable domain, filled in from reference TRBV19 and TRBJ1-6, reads DGGITQSPKYLFRKEGQNVTLSCEQNLNHDAMYWYRQDPGQGLRLIYYSQIVNDFQKGDIAEGYSVSREKKESFPLTVTSAQKNPTAFYLCASSIYAGSDNSPLHFGNGTRLTVT.

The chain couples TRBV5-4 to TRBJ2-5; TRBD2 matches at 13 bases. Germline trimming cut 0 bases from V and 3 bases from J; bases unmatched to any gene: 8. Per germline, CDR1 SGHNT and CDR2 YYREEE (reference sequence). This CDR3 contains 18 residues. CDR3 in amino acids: CASSLELAGGYLKETQYF. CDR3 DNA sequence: TGTGCCAGCAGCTTGGAACTAGCGGGGGGGTACCTAAAAGAGACCCAGTACTTC.

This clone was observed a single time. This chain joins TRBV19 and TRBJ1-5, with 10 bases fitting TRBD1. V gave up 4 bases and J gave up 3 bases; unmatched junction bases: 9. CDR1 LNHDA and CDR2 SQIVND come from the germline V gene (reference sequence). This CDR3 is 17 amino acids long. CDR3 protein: CASSKKHGTGVNQPQHF. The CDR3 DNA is TGTGCCAGTAGTAAAAAACACGGGACAGGGGTCAATCAGCCCCAGCATTTT.

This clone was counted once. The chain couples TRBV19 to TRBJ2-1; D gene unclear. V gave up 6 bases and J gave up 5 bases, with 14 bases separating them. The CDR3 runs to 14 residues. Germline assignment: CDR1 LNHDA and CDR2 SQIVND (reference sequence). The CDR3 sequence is CASRSNGVNNEQFF. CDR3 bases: TGTGCCAGTAGATCCAATGGGGTAAACAATGAGCAGTTCTTC.

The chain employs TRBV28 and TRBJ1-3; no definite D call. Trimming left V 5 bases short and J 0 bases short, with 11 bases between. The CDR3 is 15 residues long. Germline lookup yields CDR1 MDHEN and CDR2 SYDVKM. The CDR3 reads CASSITGYSGNTIYF. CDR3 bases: TGTGCCAGCAGTATCACCGGATACTCTGGAAACACCATATATTTT. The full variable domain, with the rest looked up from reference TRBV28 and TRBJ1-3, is DVKVTQSSRYLVKRTGEKVFLECVQDMDHENMFWYRQDPGLGLRLIYFSYDVKMKEKGDIPEGYSVSREKKERFSLILESASTNQTSMYLCASSITGYSGNTIYFGEGSWLTVV.

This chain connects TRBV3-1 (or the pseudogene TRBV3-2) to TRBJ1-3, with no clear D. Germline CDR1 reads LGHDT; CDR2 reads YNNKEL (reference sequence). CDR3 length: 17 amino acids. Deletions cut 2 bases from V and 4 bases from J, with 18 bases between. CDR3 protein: CASSQSSIRVSGNTIYF. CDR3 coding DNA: TGTGCCAGCAGCCAATCTAGTATAAGGGTATCAGGAAACACCATATATTTT.

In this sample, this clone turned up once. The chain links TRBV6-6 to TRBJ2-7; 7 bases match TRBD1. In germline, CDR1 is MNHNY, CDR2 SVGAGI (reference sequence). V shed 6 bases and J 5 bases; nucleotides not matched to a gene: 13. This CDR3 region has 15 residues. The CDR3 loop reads CASSPQQGPTHEQYF. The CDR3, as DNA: TGTGCCAGCAGCCCCCAACAGGGGCCGACCCACGAGCAGTACTTC.

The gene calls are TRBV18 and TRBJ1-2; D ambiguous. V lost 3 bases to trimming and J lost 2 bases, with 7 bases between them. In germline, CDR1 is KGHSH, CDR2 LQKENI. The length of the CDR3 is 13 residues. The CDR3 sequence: CASSPQENYGYTF. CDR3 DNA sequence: TGTGCCAGCTCACCCCAGGAAAACTATGGCTACACCTTC. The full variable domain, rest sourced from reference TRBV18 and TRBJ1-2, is NAGVMQNPRHLVRRRGQEARLRCSPMKGHSHVYWYRQLPEEGLKFMVYLQKENIIDESGMPKERFSAEFPKEGPSILRIQQVVRGDSAAYFCASSPQENYGYTFGSGTRLTVV.

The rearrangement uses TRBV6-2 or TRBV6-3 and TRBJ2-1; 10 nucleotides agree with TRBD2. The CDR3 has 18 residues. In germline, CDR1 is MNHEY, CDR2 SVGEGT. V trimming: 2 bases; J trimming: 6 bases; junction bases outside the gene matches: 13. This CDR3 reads CASSYPTGLAEALNEQFF. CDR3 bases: TGTGCCAGCAGTTACCCTACAGGACTAGCGGAGGCCCTCAATGAGCAGTTCTTC.

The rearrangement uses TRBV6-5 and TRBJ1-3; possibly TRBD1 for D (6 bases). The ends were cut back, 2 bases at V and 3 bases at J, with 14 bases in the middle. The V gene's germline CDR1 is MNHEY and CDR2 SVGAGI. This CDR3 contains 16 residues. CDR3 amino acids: CASSYQPDSSGNTIYF. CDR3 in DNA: TGTGCCAGCAGTTACCAACCGGACAGCAGTGGAAACACCATATATTTT.

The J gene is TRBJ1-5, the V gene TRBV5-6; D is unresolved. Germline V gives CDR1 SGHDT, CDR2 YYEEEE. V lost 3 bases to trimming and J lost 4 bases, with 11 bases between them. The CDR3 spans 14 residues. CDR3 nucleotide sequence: TGTGCCAGCAGCTCAACCAGGATTAATCAGCCCCAGCATTTT. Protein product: CASSSTRINQPQHF.